The T cell receptor (beta chain) described here comes from a study of cytomegalovirus exposure and HLA in healthy donors (dated 2017 in TCRdb). With regard to the full study: In an earlier analysis of several hundred of the donors, 276 Gb of sequence data and 100 million or so unique TCR beta sequences from 150 million to 200 million T cells were reported. Approximately 310 gigabases of sequencing data and 70 million to 100 million unique TCR sequences made up an early release that covered some 640 HLA-typed donors. The genetic ancestry cluster associated with self-reported Caucasian donors included roughly 84% of the approximately 400 genotyped donors. The study was designed to test whether signatures of past pathogen exposure could be identified by cataloging public T cell receptors. The study profiled the T cell repertoires of more than 500 subjects by immunosequencing and related them to cytomegalovirus serostatus. In addition to the first cohort of 666 subjects, a separate validation cohort of over 90 different subjects was used. To predict cytomegalovirus infection status, the study brought together high-throughput TCR immunosequencing, statistical association of individual TCRs with disease status, and machine learning. In a later analysis, previously published TCR beta repertoires from 666 donors were re-analyzed and high-resolution HLA genotyping was added so that TCR occurrence patterns could be studied. In the later analysis, no new phenotypic data were used to find candidate immune exposures; instead, reliance was placed on TCR beta sequences and their occurrence across donors. To decide whether each TCR beta V gene segment behaved as functional or pseudogenic, an earlier analysis of approximately 590 of the donors relied on high-throughput TCR beta sequencing. Donor age, sex, ethnicity and CMV serostatus were collected together with the repertoire data. A later genetic analysis took genome-wide SNP genotypes for about three fifths of the 666 donors and used that subset as a discovery cohort. Every repertoire in the discovery cohort had been generated on one and the same sequencing platform. Class I and class II HLA loci were covered by the typing at four-digit resolution. The number of typed donors differed by locus: about 629-630 for A, B, C, DRB1 and DQB1; roughly 510 for DQA1; 606 for DPA1; and roughly 450 for DPB1. Four to six DR-DQ haplotypes were handled as single units for association and clustering because linkage in the cohort was strong. Among some 400 genotyped donors of the cohort, an average of roughly 230,000 unique TCR beta nucleotide sequences was sequenced per donor, of which about 20% were non-productive.

The cohort consisted of some 670 healthy bone marrow donors. At the time of sampling, all cohort members were nominally healthy, though unrecorded immune exposures were likely present. The donor was CMV seronegative and was included in the group of a few hundred seronegative cohort members. A peripheral blood sample was collected from each donor, and TCR beta sequencing was performed on peripheral blood mononuclear cells. Genomic DNA was extracted from the blood cell samples with the Qiagen DNeasy Blood Extraction Kit. A distance of 12 bases separates the germline ends of V and J, which lose 1 base and 3 bases respectively. The CDR3 holds 15 amino acids from the cysteine to the phenylalanine. Only the CDR3 part of the read is kept: 45 bases, read in frame from the first base. General findings and caveats noted by the study authors: In this cohort, only TCR beta chains were sequenced, and detectable features were limited by the absence of alpha or paired-chain data. When HLA alleles, especially DR and DQ, strongly co-occurred, attributing TCR associations to individual alleles was difficult. Because counts were too low, roughly 17 rarely observed V segments, including chromosome 9 orphons, were left out of the earlier analysis of 587 of the donors. A later analysis found that most CMV-associated TCR beta chains appeared HLA-restricted, with HLA associations seemingly driven largely by CMV exposure. Most TCR sequences were seen in very few donors, while some public TCRs were found in many individuals. In a later analysis, HLA-associated TCR beta chains were found to be more clonally expanded and to have lower generation probabilities than equally common non-associated chains. It was suggested by the authors that the approach could potentially be generalized to other disease states and immunological phenotypes. Roughly uniform sequencing depth across donors was assumed in presence/absence analyses, although this assumption may not hold. CMV serostatus was the only immune exposure information available for the cohort. Some IMGT-functional V segments, including TRBV6-2 and TRBV6-3, could not be told apart with the 87-base-pair reads, so those segments were excluded. A group of highly shared sequence variants was considered likely to be a technical artifact of the sequencing pipeline. A later analysis found that TCR association rates varied across HLA loci, with DRB1 alleles showing the most associated TCRs and HLA-C alleles the fewest. At a false discovery rate of 0.05, a later analysis linked some 18,000 TCR beta sequences to specific HLA alleles. A further reported finding was that TCR beta sequences accurately predicted the HLA-A and HLA-B alleles for most subjects in the first cohort. V-gene and J-gene trimming of TCR beta chains was associated with a missense DCLRE1C variant in a later genetic analysis, and the association was replicated in an independent cohort. Cytomegalovirus status was reported to be diagnosed by the classifier with high specificity and sensitivity in both the original and validation cohorts. A few of the identified cytomegalovirus-associated TCR beta chains were confirmed in vitro to be specific for cytomegalovirus antigens. HLA typing was unavailable for some donors at each locus, so association tests used only the typed subset. In an earlier analysis of 587 of the donors, most TCR beta V segments appeared in productive rearrangements about 87% or about 30% of the time, broadly matching IMGT annotations. A total of 150 to 200 TCR beta chains were listed by the study as associated with cytomegalovirus. Linkage disequilibrium might explain the correlated functional status among segregating V segments, but an unknown experimental factor could not be ruled out. Several of the top co-occurrence clusters appeared to be linked to parvovirus B19, influenza, CMV and Epstein-Barr virus, according to a later analysis. According to a later genetic analysis, donors in an Asian-associated ancestry cluster had fewer N-insertions in productive TCRs than the roughly 670-donor mean.

Notes on this clone: The antigen it recognizes is unknown. Base qualities are missing; no much larger clone stands one base away.

Library construction relied on the immunoSEQ multiplex PCR assay. The multiplex PCR relied on a mix of 60 forward primers for TCR Vbeta segments and 13 reverse primers for TCR Jbeta segments. The CDR3 region of rearranged TCR beta genes was amplified from genomic DNA with a multiplex PCR assay. The Illumina HiSeq System was used to sequence the amplified TCR beta libraries as 87-base-pair reads. Processing in the source paper ran as follows. A later analysis counted 65 million to 90 million unique TCR beta chains across the 666 repertoires, and 9.5 million to 11 million of these chains were shared by at least two donors. To remove PCR and sequencing errors, raw reads were error-corrected and collapsed into unique sequences using a nearest-neighbor algorithm that merged closely related sequences. Alignment of CDR3 sequences to IMGT reference sequences was used to assign V, D and J gene segments. For a sequence to be retained, a match of at least six nucleotides was required to both a V gene segment and a J gene segment. Rearrangements were called productive when the CDR3 lacked stop codons and stayed in frame with V and J; all others were non-productive. CDR3 was defined by IMGT convention, running from the second conserved V-encoded cysteine to the conserved J-encoded phenylalanine. The earlier analysis of around 640 of the donors excluded sequences that lacked an unambiguous match to a single V gene segment. In an earlier analysis of some 590 of the donors, V segments were called functional above 56.7% productive rearrangements and were called segregating when the between-donor standard deviation exceeded 5%. A statistical classification framework was built to diagnose cytomegalovirus status from the catalog of TCR beta chain sequences. V and J gene assignment, in a later analysis, came from comparing TCR nucleotide sequences with IMGT/GENE-DB human TR gene sequences. The TCRdist pipeline was used in a later analysis to assign CDR3 sequences and most-parsimonious VDJ recombination scenarios. In a later analysis, each TCR beta chain was defined by its CDR3 amino acid sequence together with its V-gene family, and reads lacking a unique V-gene family were excluded. A later analysis removed roughly 590 highly shared, low-generation-probability nucleotide sequences to deal with suspected cross-contamination and a sequencing artifact. For each public chain, a later analysis derived a clonal expansion index from normalized ranks of inferred template counts within each repertoire. In a later analysis, generation probabilities were computed using a VDJ recombination model fitted to out-of-frame rearrangements, and the results were checked against IGoR. In a later analysis, hypergeometric tests were used to score TCR-TCR, TCR-HLA and TCR-CMV co-occurrence, with a repertoire-size bias correction applied to TCR pairs. In a later analysis, false discovery rates were estimated by permuting HLA or CMV assignments 20 times. In a later analysis, co-occurring TCRs were grouped using DBSCAN, with TCRdist sequence similarity added in when clustering inside HLA-allele-positive subsets. Repertoires with fewer than 30,000 or more than 120,000 public chains, plus five repertoires with anomalous nucleotide sharing, were excluded from co-occurrence clustering. The source is immuneACCESS, and TCRdb retained only in-frame sequences with V and J called. Part of the clones is not carried over; for the studies checked, unresolved V genes explain less than half of this, and the remainder is unexplained. That table is the source of V, J and clone size, and D and trimming were worked out from the DNA. For this sample there are about 140,000 clones; around 79% appear just once. Roughly 2.8% of the sample is taken by the ten largest.

The source is a male donor in good health and CMV-seronegative. The source material was PBMCs. In this chain, TRBV23-1 is recombined with TRBJ1-1; 5 matching bases give a weak D call of TRBD1. TRBV23-1 is labeled an ORF, and its function is uncertain. The nucleotide sequence is TGCGCCAGCAGTCAATTTCGCAGGGTCTACACTGAAGCTTTCTTT. Its protein is CASSQFRRVYTEAFF.